This entry lists 18 T cell receptor beta chains sequenced from one sample in a study of blood T cell repertoires in COVID-19. Produced via immunoSEQ multiplex PCR; TCRdb's table is partial and in-frame only. Of 100,000 or so clones listed, roughly 79% are singletons. Sequencing was carried out using peripheral blood. The receptors were gathered from a human donor in a cohort sampled during active COVID-19.

The chain has TRBV4-3 and TRBJ1-2; 7 positions match TRBD1. Trimming removed 2 bases from V and 4 bases from J; junction bases left unmatched: 7. The CDR3 sequence is 15 residues long. Germline values: CDR1 LGHNA, CDR2 YSLEER. This CDR3 reads CASSQQGEMSYGYTF. CDR3 sequence (DNA): TGCGCCAGCAGCCAACAGGGGGAGATGAGCTATGGCTACACCTTC.

This clone showed up just once. CDR3 sequence: CAAGQGARYTEAFF. The DNA for the CDR3 is TGTGCCGCAGGACAGGGGGCGAGGTACACTGAAGCTTTCTTT. The chain employs TRBV30 and TRBJ1-1, with 11 bases lining up with TRBD1. Germline V gene lookup returns CDR1 GTSNPN and CDR2 SVGIG (reference sequence). The CDR3 runs to 14 residues. The J segment lost 3 bases and the V segment lost 8 bases, leaving 8 bases of the junction unmatched.

This clone occurred a few times. The chain is built from TRBV4-2 and TRBJ2-7; 8 bases are a match to TRBD1. CDR1 LGHNA and CDR2 YNFKEQ come from the germline V gene. The CDR3 is 15 amino acids. Trimming cost V 3 bases and J 3 bases; bases outside gene matches: 7. For the CDR3, the DNA is TGTGCCAGCAGCCAGACCGGGACAGGCGTCTACGAGCAGTACTTC. It is translated as CASSQTGTGVYEQYF.

The chain combines TRBV5-1 with TRBJ1-2, with no clear D. Germline V CDR1 and CDR2: SGHRS, YFSETQ. CDR3 size: 13 residues. Trimming removed 0 bases from V and 6 bases from J, with 9 bases in between. The CDR3 loop reads CASSLDSLNGYTF. The CDR3 DNA reads as TGCGCCAGCAGCTTGGACAGCTTAAATGGCTACACCTTC.

The chain is built from TRBV19 and TRBJ2-7; unclear D gene. The CDR3 covers 14 residues. Germline V gives CDR1 LNHDA, CDR2 SQIVND (reference sequence). The germline V and J ends were trimmed by 5 bases and 4 bases, with 15 bases remaining between them. In nucleotides, the CDR3 is TGTGCCAGTAGTCCCGGTCAAATGAGGTACGAGCAGTACTTC. Translated: CASSPGQMRYEQYF.

The CDR3 DNA is TGCGCCAGCACGTCCTCGCGGGGCCCCTACGAGCAGTACTTC. Protein product: CASTSSRGPYEQYF. The genes are TRBV5-1 and TRBJ2-7, with D possibly matching TRBD2 (6 bases). CDR1 is SGHRS and CDR2 is YFSETQ in the germline V gene. V lost 6 bases and J lost 2, with 15 bases in between. This CDR3 has 14 residues.

The rearrangement joins TRBV2 to TRBJ2-7, with D possibly TRBD2 on 6 matching bases. The V and J ends lost 2 bases and 1 base respectively, with 12 bases between them. There are 15 residues in the CDR3. Germline lookup yields CDR1 SNHLY and CDR2 FYNNEI. This CDR3 reads CASSEWGERSYEQYF. CDR3 DNA: TGTGCCAGCAGTGAATGGGGGGAGCGATCCTACGAGCAGTACTTC.

This clone was seen at least ten times. V and J are TRBV28 and TRBJ1-2, with D maybe TRBD1 (6 bases). The CDR3 covers 15 residues. Trimming cost V 2 bases and J 4 bases, with 14 bases left between them. Germline-derived CDR1 and CDR2 are MDHEN and SYDVKM. CDR3 protein: CASSLMVGQIYGYTF. CDR3 nucleotide sequence: TGTGCCAGCAGTTTAATGGTTGGACAGATCTATGGCTACACCTTC.

This chain uses TRBV6-6 with TRBJ2-2; 10 bases agree with TRBD2. V shed 5 bases, J shed 1 base, and the junction held 1 base outside the gene matches. CDR1 and CDR2 (germline): MNHNY, SVGAGI (reference sequence). This CDR3 is built from 15 residues. The CDR3 coding sequence is TGTGCCAGCAGTCTAGCGGGGGTGAACACCGGGGAGCTGTTTTTT. This translates into CASSLAGVNTGELFF.

This clone was observed once. The J gene is TRBJ2-1, the V gene TRBV7-2; 9 nucleotides align to TRBD2. This CDR3 spans 16 amino acids. Germline V gives CDR1 SGHTA, CDR2 FQGNSA. V was clipped by 4 bases and J by 3 bases; unmatched bases: 7. This CDR3 reads CASSSKREAFYNEQFF. The CDR3 DNA reads as TGTGCCAGCAGCTCGAAGCGGGAGGCCTTCTACAATGAGCAGTTCTTC.

The chain uses TRBV5-4 and TRBJ1-4; D perhaps matches TRBD1 (5 bases). CDR3 length: 17 amino acids. Germline V gene data show CDR1 as SGHNT and CDR2 as YYREEE (reference sequence). Deletions cut 0 bases from V and 5 bases from J, with 17 bases between. In nucleotides, the CDR3 is TGTGCCAGCAGCTTGGGGGGCCCGGGGGAGCGGAATGAAAAACTGTTTTTT. It specifies CASSLGGPGERNEKLFF.

The rearrangement uses TRBV11-2 and TRBJ2-7, with TRBD1 matching 10 bases. The trim removed 8 bases at V and 3 bases at J, leaving 1 base unmatched. Germline loops: CDR1 SGHAT, CDR2 FQNNGV. The CDR3 spans 12 residues. CDR3 in DNA: TGTGCCAGCCGGGACAGGGGCTACGAGCAGTACTTC. Encoded protein: CASRDRGYEQYF.

This clone was counted a few times. The V and J genes are TRBV19 and TRBJ2-6; no firm D call. V gave up 3 bases and J gave up 0 bases, with 9 bases separating them. CDR1 is LNHDA, CDR2 SQIVND, per germline (reference sequence). The CDR3 sequence is 16 residues long. Written as DNA, the CDR3 is TGTGCCAGTAGTATTCCAGGAAACTCTGGGGCCAACGTCCTGACTTTC. Amino acids: CASSIPGNSGANVLTF.

Comments on this clone: One end of the junction fails to match germline, which may point to a read error. This chain uses TRBV7-7 with TRBJ2-7; a possible D gene is TRBD2 (6 bases). This CDR3 has 15 residues. Germline loops: CDR1 SSHAT, CDR2 FNYEAQ (reference sequence). CDR3 DNA: TGTGCTAGCAGCTTAAGGCGGGGTAGGACCTACGAGCAGTACTTC. As protein: CASSLRRGRTYEQYF. Combining the CDR3 with reference TRBV7-7 and TRBJ2-7 gives the whole variable domain GAGVSQSPRYKVTKRGQDVTLRCDPISSHATLYWYQQALGQGPEFLTYFNYEAQPDKSGLPSDRFSAERPEGSISTLTIQRTEQRDSAMYRCASSLRRGRTYEQYFGPGTRLTVT.

The chain uses TRBV5-1 and TRBJ2-1; 11 nucleotides agree with TRBD2. V shed 0 bases and J 9 bases; nucleotides not matched to a gene: 14. CDR1 and CDR2 from the germline V gene are SGHRS and YFSETQ. This CDR3 contains 18 residues. CDR3 sequence: CASSLVLAGAKLPSEQFF. The DNA of the CDR3 is TGCGCCAGCAGCTTGGTACTAGCGGGGGCGAAACTTCCGAGTGAGCAGTTCTTC.

This chain uses TRBV4-3 with TRBJ2-7; TRBD1 agrees at 12 bases. Losses at the gene ends were 3 bases for V and 5 bases for J; bases not matched to a gene: 5. In germline, CDR1 is LGHNA, CDR2 YSLEER. CDR3 size: 15 residues. The CDR3 DNA follows: TGCGCCAGCAGCCAGGGACAGGGGGCATTCCACGAGCAGTACTTC. This codes for CASSQGQGAFHEQYF.

V and J are TRBV20-1 and TRBJ2-7, with D possibly TRBD1 on 6 matching bases. Germline V CDR1 and CDR2: DFQATT, SNEGSKA (reference sequence). This CDR3 has 14 residues. Trimming cost V 3 bases and J 1 base, with 13 bases left between them. The CDR3 sequence is CSASRTRGSYEQYF. The DNA for the CDR3 is TGCAGTGCTAGTCGGACCAGGGGTTCCTACGAGCAGTACTTC.

The chain combines TRBV3-1 (or the pseudogene TRBV3-2) with TRBJ2-2; TRBD2 matches at 13 bases. The CDR3 contains 20 residues. The junction had 7 bases not matched to a gene; V was cut back by 0 bases and J by 0 bases. Germline V gene lookup returns CDR1 LGHDT and CDR2 YNNKEL (reference sequence). CDR3: CASSQDGGLAGYTNTGELFF. For the CDR3, the DNA is TGTGCCAGCAGCCAAGATGGGGGACTAGCGGGGTATACGAACACCGGGGAGCTGTTTTTT.